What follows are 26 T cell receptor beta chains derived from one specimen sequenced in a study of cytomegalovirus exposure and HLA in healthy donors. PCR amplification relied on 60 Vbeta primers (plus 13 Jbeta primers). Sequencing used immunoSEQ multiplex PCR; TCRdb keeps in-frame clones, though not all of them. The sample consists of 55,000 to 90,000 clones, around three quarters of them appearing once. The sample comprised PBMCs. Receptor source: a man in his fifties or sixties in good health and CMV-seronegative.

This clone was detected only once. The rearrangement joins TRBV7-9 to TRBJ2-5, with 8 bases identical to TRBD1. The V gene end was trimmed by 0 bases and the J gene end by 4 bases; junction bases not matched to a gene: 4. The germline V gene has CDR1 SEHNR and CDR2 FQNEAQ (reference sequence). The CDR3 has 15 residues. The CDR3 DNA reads TGTGCCAGCAGCTTAGCGGCAGGGGGCTCAGAGACCCAGTACTTC. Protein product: CASSLAAGGSETQYF.

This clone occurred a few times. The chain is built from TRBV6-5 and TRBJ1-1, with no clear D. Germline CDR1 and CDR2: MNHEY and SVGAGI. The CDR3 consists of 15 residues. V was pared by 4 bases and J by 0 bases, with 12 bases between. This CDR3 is CASSLVRHLNTEAFF. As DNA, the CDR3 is TGTGCCAGCAGTTTAGTTCGACATTTGAACACTGAAGCTTTCTTT.

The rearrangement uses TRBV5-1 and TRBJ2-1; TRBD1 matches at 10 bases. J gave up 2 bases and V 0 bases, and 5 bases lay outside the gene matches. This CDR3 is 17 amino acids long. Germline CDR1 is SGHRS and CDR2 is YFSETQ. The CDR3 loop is CASSLATGTGAYNEQFF. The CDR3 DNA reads TGCGCCAGCAGCTTGGCCACCGGGACAGGGGCCTACAATGAGCAGTTCTTC.

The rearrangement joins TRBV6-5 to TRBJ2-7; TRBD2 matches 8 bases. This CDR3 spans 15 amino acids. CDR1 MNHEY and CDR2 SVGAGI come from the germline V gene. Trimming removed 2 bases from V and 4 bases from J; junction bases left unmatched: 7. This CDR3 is CASSYRGGQNYEQYF. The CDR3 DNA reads TGTGCCAGCAGTTACCGGGGGGGCCAGAATTACGAGCAGTACTTC.

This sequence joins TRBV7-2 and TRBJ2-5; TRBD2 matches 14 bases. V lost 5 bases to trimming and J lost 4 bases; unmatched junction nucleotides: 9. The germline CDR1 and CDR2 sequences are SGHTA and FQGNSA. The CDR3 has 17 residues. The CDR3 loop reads CASSPGLAGVIGETQYF. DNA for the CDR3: TGTGCCAGCAGCCCGGGACTAGCGGGAGTAATTGGAGAGACCCAGTACTTC.

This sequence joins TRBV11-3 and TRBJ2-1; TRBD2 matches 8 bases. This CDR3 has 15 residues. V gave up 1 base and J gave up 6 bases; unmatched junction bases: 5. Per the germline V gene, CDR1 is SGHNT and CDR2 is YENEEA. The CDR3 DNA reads TGTGCCAGCAGCTTAGCGGGGGGGGAGGCCAATGAGCAGTTCTTC. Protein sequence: CASSLAGGEANEQFF.

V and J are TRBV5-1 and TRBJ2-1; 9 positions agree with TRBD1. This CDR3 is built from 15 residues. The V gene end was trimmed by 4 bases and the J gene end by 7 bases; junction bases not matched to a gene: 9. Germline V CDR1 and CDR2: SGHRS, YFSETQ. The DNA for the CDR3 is TGCGCCAGCAGCGAAGCGACAGGGGGTGGTAATGAGCAGTTCTTC. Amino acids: CASSEATGGGNEQFF.

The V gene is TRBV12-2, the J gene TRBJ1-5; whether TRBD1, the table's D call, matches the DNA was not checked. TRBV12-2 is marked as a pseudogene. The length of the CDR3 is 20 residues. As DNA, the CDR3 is TGTGCAAGTCGCCCCCCCAGGGGTTCCCAGACACAGGGGTGCAATCAGCCCCAGCATTTT. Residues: CASRPPRGSQTQGCNQPQHF.

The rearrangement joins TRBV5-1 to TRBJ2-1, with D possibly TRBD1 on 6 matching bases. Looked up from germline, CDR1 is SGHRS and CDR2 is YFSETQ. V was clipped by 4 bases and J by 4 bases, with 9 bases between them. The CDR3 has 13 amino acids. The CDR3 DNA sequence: TGCGCCAGCAGCGCTGGACAGTACAATGAGCAGTTCTTC. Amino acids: CASSAGQYNEQFF.

The CDR3 region is CASSLIRTLGPAWQYF. For the CDR3, the DNA is TGTGCCAGCAGTTTGATTCGGACACTTGGGCCGGCATGGCAGTACTTC. The chain joins TRBV27 to TRBJ2-7; possible D gene TRBD1, 5 bases. The germline CDR1 and CDR2 sequences are MNHEY and SMNVEV (reference sequence). V lost 3 bases to trimming and J lost 9 bases, with 24 bases between them. The CDR3 covers 16 residues.

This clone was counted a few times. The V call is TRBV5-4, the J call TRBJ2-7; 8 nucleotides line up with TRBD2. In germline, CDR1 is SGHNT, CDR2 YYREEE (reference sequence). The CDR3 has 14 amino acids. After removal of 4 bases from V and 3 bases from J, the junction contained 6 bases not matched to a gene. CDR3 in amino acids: CASSPDGRDYEQYF. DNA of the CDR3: TGTGCCAGCAGCCCTGACGGGAGGGACTACGAGCAGTACTTC.

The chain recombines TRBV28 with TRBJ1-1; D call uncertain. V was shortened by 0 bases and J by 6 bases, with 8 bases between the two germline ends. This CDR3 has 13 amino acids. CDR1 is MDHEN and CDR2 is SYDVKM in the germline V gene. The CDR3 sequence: CASSLWAASEAFF. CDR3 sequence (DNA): TGTGCCAGCAGTTTATGGGCCGCATCTGAAGCTTTCTTT. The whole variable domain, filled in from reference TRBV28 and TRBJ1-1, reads DVKVTQSSRYLVKRTGEKVFLECVQDMDHENMFWYRQDPGLGLRLIYFSYDVKMKEKGDIPEGYSVSREKKERFSLILESASTNQTSMYLCASSLWAASEAFFGQGTRLTVV.

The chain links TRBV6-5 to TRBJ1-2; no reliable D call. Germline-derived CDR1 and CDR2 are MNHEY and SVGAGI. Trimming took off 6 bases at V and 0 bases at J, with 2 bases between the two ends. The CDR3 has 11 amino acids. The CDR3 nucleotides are TGTGCCAGCAGCTCTAACTATGGCTACACCTTC. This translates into CASSSNYGYTF.

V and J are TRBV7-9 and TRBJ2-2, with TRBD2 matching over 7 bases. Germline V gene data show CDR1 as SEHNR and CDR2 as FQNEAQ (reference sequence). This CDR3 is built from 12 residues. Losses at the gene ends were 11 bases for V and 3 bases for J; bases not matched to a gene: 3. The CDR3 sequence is CASSGYTGELFF. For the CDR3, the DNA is TGTGCCTCTAGCGGTTACACCGGGGAGCTGTTTTTT.

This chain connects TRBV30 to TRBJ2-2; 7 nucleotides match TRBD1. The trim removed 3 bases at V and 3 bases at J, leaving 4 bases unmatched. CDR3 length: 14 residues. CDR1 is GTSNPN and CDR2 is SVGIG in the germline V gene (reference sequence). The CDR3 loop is CAWRGQVYTGELFF. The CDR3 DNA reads TGTGCCTGGAGAGGACAGGTTTACACCGGGGAGCTGTTTTTT.

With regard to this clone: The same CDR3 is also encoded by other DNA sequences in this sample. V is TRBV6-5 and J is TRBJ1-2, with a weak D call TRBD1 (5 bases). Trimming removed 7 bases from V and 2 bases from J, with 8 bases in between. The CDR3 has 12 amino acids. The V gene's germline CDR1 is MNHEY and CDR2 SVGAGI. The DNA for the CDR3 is TGTGCCAGCACTGACAGCAACTATGGCTACACCTTC. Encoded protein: CASTDSNYGYTF.

The CDR3 here is CASSYGGAGPSYEQYF. The CDR3 DNA reads as TGTGCCAGCAGTTACGGAGGGGCTGGGCCCTCCTACGAGCAGTACTTC. The gene calls are TRBV6-5 and TRBJ2-7, with D perhaps matching TRBD2 (6 bases). Trimming pared 2 bases from V and 0 bases from J, leaving 14 bases between. The length of the CDR3 is 16 residues. The germline gives CDR1 MNHEY, CDR2 SVGAGI.

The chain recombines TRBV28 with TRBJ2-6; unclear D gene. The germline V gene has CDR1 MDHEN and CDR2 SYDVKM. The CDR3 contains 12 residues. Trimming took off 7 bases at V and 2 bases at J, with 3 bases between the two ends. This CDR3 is CASTAGANVLTF. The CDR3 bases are TGTGCCAGCACCGCTGGGGCCAACGTCCTGACTTTC.

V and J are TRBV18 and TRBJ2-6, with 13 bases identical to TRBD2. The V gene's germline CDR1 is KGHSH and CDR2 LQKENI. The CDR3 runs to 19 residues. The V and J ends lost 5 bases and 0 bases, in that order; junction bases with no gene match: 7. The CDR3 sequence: CASSTLGTSGTSGANVLTF. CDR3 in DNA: TGTGCCAGCTCAACTCTCGGGACTAGCGGGACCTCTGGGGCCAACGTCCTGACTTTC.

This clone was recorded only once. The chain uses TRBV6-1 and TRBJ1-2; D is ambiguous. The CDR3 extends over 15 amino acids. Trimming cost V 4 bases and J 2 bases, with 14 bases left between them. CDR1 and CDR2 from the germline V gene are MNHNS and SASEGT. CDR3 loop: CASSGRSPSNYGYTF. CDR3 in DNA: TGTGCCAGCAGTGGGAGATCCCCGTCAAACTATGGCTACACCTTC.

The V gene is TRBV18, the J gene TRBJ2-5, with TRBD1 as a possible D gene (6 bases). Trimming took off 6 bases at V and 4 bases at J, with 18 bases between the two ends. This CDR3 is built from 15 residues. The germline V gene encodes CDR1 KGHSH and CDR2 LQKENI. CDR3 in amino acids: CASSDQNSGVETQYF. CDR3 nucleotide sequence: TGTGCCAGCTCGGACCAGAATTCAGGGGTAGAGACCCAGTACTTC.

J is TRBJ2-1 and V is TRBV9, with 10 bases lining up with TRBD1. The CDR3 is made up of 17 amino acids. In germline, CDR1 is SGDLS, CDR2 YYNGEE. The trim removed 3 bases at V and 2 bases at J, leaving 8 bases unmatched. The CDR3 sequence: CASSAGQGVSPYNEQFF. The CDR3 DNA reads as TGTGCCAGCAGCGCAGGACAGGGGGTGTCACCCTACAATGAGCAGTTCTTC.

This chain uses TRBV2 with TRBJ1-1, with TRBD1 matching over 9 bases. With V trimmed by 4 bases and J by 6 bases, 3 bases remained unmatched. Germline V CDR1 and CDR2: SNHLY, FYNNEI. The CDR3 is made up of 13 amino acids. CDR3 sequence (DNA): TGTGCCAGCAGTGGACAGGGGGTTGCTGAAGCTTTCTTT. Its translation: CASSGQGVAEAFF.

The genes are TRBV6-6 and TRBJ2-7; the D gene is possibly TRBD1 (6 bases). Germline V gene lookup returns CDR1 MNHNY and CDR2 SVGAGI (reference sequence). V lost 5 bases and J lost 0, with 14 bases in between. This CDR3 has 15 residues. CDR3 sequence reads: CASSPQGFSSYEQYF. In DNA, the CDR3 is TGTGCCAGCAGTCCACAGGGCTTCAGCTCCTACGAGCAGTACTTC.

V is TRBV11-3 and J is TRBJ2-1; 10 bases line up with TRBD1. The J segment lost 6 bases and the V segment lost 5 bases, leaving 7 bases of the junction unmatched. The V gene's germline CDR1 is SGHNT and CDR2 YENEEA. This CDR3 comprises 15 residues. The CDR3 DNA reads TGTGCCAGCAGCACCGGGACAGGGGAAGTCAATGAGCAGTTCTTC. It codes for CASSTGTGEVNEQFF.

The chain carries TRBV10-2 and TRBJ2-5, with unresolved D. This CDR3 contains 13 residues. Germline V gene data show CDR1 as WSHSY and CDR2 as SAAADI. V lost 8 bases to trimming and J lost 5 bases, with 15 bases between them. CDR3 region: CASLGLDSETQYF. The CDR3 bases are TGCGCCAGCCTCGGGTTAGACTCGGAGACCCAGTACTTC.